This TCR beta chain was found in a study of cytomegalovirus exposure and HLA in healthy donors (dated 2017 in TCRdb). Some background on the complete study: In an earlier analysis of roughly 500 of the donors, 276 Gb of sequence data and some 120 million unique TCR beta sequences from 180 million or so T cells were reported. Typing coverage varied by locus: 629-630 donors for A, B, C, DRB1 and DQB1; some 520 for DQA1; more than 600 for DPA1; around 490 for DPB1. Using immunosequencing, the study profiled T cell repertoires from 550 to 750 subjects and related those repertoires to cytomegalovirus serostatus. Across about 380 genotyped donors of the cohort, an average of approximately 240,000 unique TCR beta nucleotide sequences per donor were sequenced, and roughly a sixth of those sequences were non-productive. Rather than using new phenotypic data, the later analysis identified candidate immune exposures from TCR beta sequences and from how often those sequences occurred across donors. A separate validation cohort of approximately 130 different subjects was used in addition to the 666-subject first cohort. Every repertoire in the discovery cohort had been generated on one and the same sequencing platform. Of the approximately 400 genotyped donors, around 81% fell in the genetic ancestry cluster associated with self-reported Caucasian donors. To predict cytomegalovirus infection status, the study combined high-throughput TCR immunosequencing, statistical association of individual TCRs with disease status, and machine learning. The study was designed to test whether signatures of past pathogen exposure could be identified by cataloging public T cell receptors. To decide whether each TCR beta V gene segment behaved as functional or pseudogenic, an earlier analysis of some 600 of the donors relied on high-throughput TCR beta sequencing. A later analysis re-analyzed previously published TCR beta repertoires from roughly 690 donors and added high-resolution HLA genotyping to study TCR occurrence patterns. HLA typing covered class I and class II loci at four-digit resolution. Alongside the repertoire data, information on donor age, sex, ethnicity and CMV serostatus was compiled. About 280 gigabases of sequencing data and roughly 90 million unique TCR sequences were included in an early release covering several hundred HLA-typed donors. Roughly 5 DR-DQ haplotypes were handled as single units for association and clustering because linkage in the cohort was strong. A later genetic analysis used genome-wide SNP genotypes for about 60% of the roughly 700 donors, treating that subset as a discovery cohort. What the authors observed across the whole study: In a later analysis, about 16,000 TCR beta sequences were associated with specific HLA alleles at a false discovery rate of 0.05. Correlated functional status among segregating V segments might reflect linkage disequilibrium, but an unknown experimental factor could not be ruled out. Only TCR beta chains were sequenced in this cohort, and the absence of alpha or paired-chain data limited detectable features. Most TCR sequences were observed very rarely across donors, whereas some public TCRs were present in many individuals. Assigning TCR associations to individual alleles was difficult when HLA alleles, especially DR and DQ, strongly co-occurred. Broadly in line with IMGT annotations, most TCR beta V segments showed up in productive rearrangements about 87% or about 30% of the time in an earlier analysis of approximately 600 of the donors. According to a later analysis, TCR association rates differed among HLA loci, with DRB1 alleles showing the most associated TCRs and HLA-C alleles showing the fewest. Several of the top co-occurrence clusters appeared to be linked to parvovirus B19, influenza, CMV and Epstein-Barr virus, according to a later analysis. The sequencing pipeline was judged likely to have produced a cluster of highly shared sequence variants as a technical artifact. The study listed 150 to 200 TCR beta chains as associated with cytomegalovirus. Compared with equally common non-associated chains, HLA-associated TCR beta chains in a later analysis were more clonally expanded and had lower generation probabilities. Immune exposure information for the cohort was limited to CMV serostatus. According to the authors, the approach could potentially be generalized to other disease states and immunological phenotypes. In a later genetic analysis, a missense DCLRE1C variant was associated with V-gene and J-gene trimming of TCR beta chains, and the association was replicated in an independent cohort. A further reported finding was that TCR beta sequences accurately predicted the HLA-A and HLA-B alleles for most subjects in the first cohort. Fewer than 20 rarely observed V segments, including chromosome 9 orphons, were excluded from the earlier analysis of about 610 of the donors because counts were too low. In a later genetic analysis, fewer N-insertions in productive TCRs were reported among donors in an Asian-associated ancestry cluster than the roughly 700-donor mean. Presence/absence analyses assumed roughly uniform sequencing depth across donors, an assumption that may not hold. HLA typing was unavailable for some donors at each locus, so association tests used only the typed subset. A few of the identified cytomegalovirus-associated TCR beta chains were confirmed in vitro to be specific for cytomegalovirus antigens. A later analysis found that most CMV-associated TCR beta chains appeared HLA-restricted, with HLA associations seemingly driven largely by CMV exposure. In both the original and validation cohorts, the classifier was reported to diagnose cytomegalovirus status with high specificity and sensitivity.

In total, just over 650 healthy bone marrow donors made up the cohort. Cohort members were all nominally healthy when sampled, although unrecorded immune exposures were likely present. The donor was CMV seronegative and belonged to the group of several hundred seronegative cohort members. A peripheral blood sample was collected from each donor, and TCR beta sequencing was performed on peripheral blood mononuclear cells. The Qiagen DNeasy Blood Extraction Kit was used to extract genomic DNA from the blood cell samples. Library preparation employed the immunoSEQ multiplex PCR assay. A mixture of 60 forward primers for TCR Vbeta segments and 13 reverse primers for TCR Jbeta segments was used in the multiplex PCR. The CDR3 region of rearranged TCR beta genes was amplified from genomic DNA by a multiplex PCR assay. The amplified TCR beta libraries were sequenced on the Illumina HiSeq System as 87-base-pair reads. Per the original workflow: A later analysis counted approximately 76 million unique TCR beta chains across the 550 to 700 repertoires, and around 9.9 million of these chains were shared by at least two donors. To remove PCR and sequencing errors, raw reads were error-corrected and collapsed into unique sequences using a nearest-neighbor algorithm that merged closely related sequences. Alignment of CDR3 sequences to IMGT reference sequences was used to assign V, D and J gene segments. For a sequence to be retained, at least a six-nucleotide match to both a V gene segment and a J gene segment was required. Rearrangements were called productive when the CDR3 lacked stop codons and stayed in frame with V and J; all others were non-productive. CDR3 was defined by IMGT convention, running from the second conserved V-encoded cysteine to the conserved J-encoded phenylalanine. In an earlier analysis of roughly 580 of the donors, sequences lacking an unambiguous match to a single V gene segment were excluded. In an earlier analysis of approximately 610 of the donors, V segments were called functional above 56.7% productive rearrangements and were called segregating when the between-donor standard deviation exceeded 5%. To diagnose cytomegalovirus status from the catalog of TCR beta chain sequences, a statistical classification framework was built. V and J gene assignment, in a later analysis, came from comparing TCR nucleotide sequences with IMGT/GENE-DB human TR gene sequences. Using the TCRdist pipeline, a later analysis assigned CDR3 sequences along with most-parsimonious VDJ recombination scenarios. In a later analysis, every TCR beta chain was defined by the combination of its CDR3 amino acid sequence and its V-gene family, and reads without a unique V-gene family were dropped. A later analysis removed roughly 590 highly shared, low-generation-probability nucleotide sequences to deal with suspected cross-contamination and a sequencing artifact. For each public chain, a later analysis derived a clonal expansion index from normalized ranks of inferred template counts within each repertoire. A later analysis computed generation probabilities with a VDJ recombination model fitted to out-of-frame rearrangements, and checked the results against IGoR. In a later analysis, TCR-TCR, TCR-HLA and TCR-CMV co-occurrence was scored with hypergeometric tests, and a repertoire-size bias correction was applied to TCR pairs. In a later analysis, false discovery rates were estimated by permuting HLA or CMV assignments 20 times. In a later analysis, co-occurring TCRs were grouped using DBSCAN, with TCRdist sequence similarity added in when clustering inside HLA-allele-positive subsets. Co-occurrence clustering excluded repertoires with fewer than 30,000 or more than 120,000 public chains, plus five with anomalous nucleotide sharing. The source is immuneACCESS, and TCRdb retained only in-frame sequences with V and J called. Part of the clones is not carried over; for the studies checked, unresolved V genes explain less than half of this, and the remainder is unexplained. From that table come the V and J calls and clone size; the DNA was used to work out D and trimming. This sample's table lists about 46,000 clones. More than 0.9% of the sample is held by the ten biggest clonotypes.

Remarks on this clone: Its antigen has not been determined.

Material for sequencing was PBMCs. The origin of this receptor is a woman aged 40 to 50 in good health and CMV-seronegative.

At the DNA level, the sequence is TGTGCCAGCAGCCCTTTTCCGGGAGCCGGAGAGACCCAGTACTTC. Translated, it gives CASSPFPGAGETQYF. The sequence links TRBV5-4 to TRBJ2-5; 6 matching bases give a weak D call of TRBD2. V is cut by 4 bases and J by 4 bases, and the space between the germline ends is 17 bases. The germline V gene (reference sequence) supplies CDR1 SGHNT and CDR2 YYREEE. CDR3 length: 15 amino acids, cysteine to phenylalanine. Kept here is only the CDR3 DNA, which spans 45 bases and is read in frame from base 1. Reference TRBV5-4 and TRBJ2-5 genes cover what lies past the CDR3, so the full variable domain is ETGVTQSPTHLIKTRGQQVTLRCSSQSGHNTVSWYQQALGQGPQFIFQYYREEENGRGNFPPRFSGLQFPNYSSELNVNALELDDSALYLCASSPFPGAGETQYFGPGTRLLVL.